This T cell receptor beta chain originates from a study of blood T cell repertoires in COVID-19. Whole-study context: The samples span acute and convalescent COVID-19 from the United States, Italy and Spain. PBMCs, B-cell-depleted T cells, or T cells were the source of the cDNA or gDNA that made up the material.

Looked up from germline, CDR1 is SEHNR and CDR2 is FQNEAQ (reference sequence). The CDR3 is made up of 15 amino acids. Trimming cost V 6 bases and J 0 bases, with 12 bases left between them. Per the study methods: Reference gene primer amplification gave nucleated cell count estimates. Here immunoSEQ multiplex PCR was the method, and the copy in TCRdb shows in-frame clones only, minus some. The DNA gave D and trimming, while V, J and clone size come from that table. The sample holds about 120,000 clones, roughly 79% seen once. The chain has TRBV7-9 and TRBJ2-1; TRBD2 is a possible D gene (6 bases). Sequenced material: peripheral blood. This TCR was sampled from a man aged 70 or older with acute or convalescent COVID-19. CDR3 coding DNA: TGTGCCAGCAGTTTAAGCGGGTCCTCCTACAATGAGCAGTTCTTC. Translating gives CASSLSGSSYNEQFF.